This is a list of T cell receptor beta chains from one sample in a study of T cells in Graves' hyperthyroidism and ophthalmopathy. In TCRdb, the multiplex PCR reads were re-called with MiXCR into one record per CDR3 protein. The top ten hold 40% to 50% of the sample, which has hundreds of thousands of distinct CDR3 sequences, just under 20% seen once. Sequenced input: blood. These receptors were taken from a man between 40 and 49 years old with Graves' ophthalmopathy. The CDR3 runs from the conserved cysteine through the conserved F or W. Each record gives: D gene, V gene, J gene, clone size, CDR3 DNA, CDR3 protein. D genes are given only for firm matches. A clone size is listed for some rows: how often the clone was seen (once, few, many), or a class if it is expanded.

d_call: TRBD2; v_call: TRBV5-4; j_call: TRBJ2-5; clone_size: few; cdr3_nt: TGTGCCAGCAGTAATCTAGCGGGGGGTGAGACCCAGTACTTC; cdr3_aa: CASSNLAGGETQYF
d_call: TRBD2; v_call: TRBV5-1; j_call: TRBJ2-1; clone_size: few; cdr3_nt: TGCGCCAGCAGCGGTCGGACTAGCGGGGGCCTATACAATGAGCAGTTCTTC; cdr3_aa: CASSGRTSGGLYNEQFF
d_call: .; v_call: TRBV18; j_call: TRBJ2-1; clone_size: many; cdr3_nt: TGTGCCAGCTCACCAGGAGCACTCGATGAGCAGTTCTTC; cdr3_aa: CASSPGALDEQFF
d_call: .; v_call: TRBV6-1; j_call: TRBJ2-3; clone_size: .; cdr3_nt: TGTGCCAGCCGAGGGGACCCCGTCCCAGATACGCAGTATTTT; cdr3_aa: CASRGDPVPDTQYF
d_call: .; v_call: TRBV9; j_call: TRBJ1-2; clone_size: .; cdr3_nt: TGTGCCAGCAGCGTAGGTCCTGGGAGCGATGGCTACACCTTC; cdr3_aa: CASSVGPGSDGYTF
d_call: .; v_call: TRBV7-3; j_call: TRBJ2-3; clone_size: .; cdr3_nt: TGTGCCAGCAGCTTAATGCTAGGGGATACGCAGTATTTT; cdr3_aa: CASSLMLGDTQYF
d_call: .; v_call: TRBV29-1; j_call: TRBJ2-3; clone_size: .; cdr3_nt: TGCAGCGTCCAACAGAGCACAGATACGCAGTATTTT; cdr3_aa: CSVQQSTDTQYF
d_call: TRBD2; v_call: TRBV7-8; j_call: TRBJ2-7; clone_size: many; cdr3_nt: TGTGCCAGCAGCCCCAGCGGGAGGGCGTCCTACGAGCAGTACTTC; cdr3_aa: CASSPSGRASYEQYF
d_call: .; v_call: TRBV11-2; j_call: TRBJ1-1; clone_size: many; cdr3_nt: TGTGCCAGCAGCTGGGGAGGGTGGTCTTTCTTT; cdr3_aa: CASSWGGWSFF
d_call: TRBD2; v_call: TRBV11-2; j_call: TRBJ2-7; clone_size: few; cdr3_nt: TGTGCCAGCAGTTATAGCGGGAGGGCCTACGAGCAGTACTTC; cdr3_aa: CASSYSGRAYEQYF
d_call: .; v_call: TRBV3-1; j_call: TRBJ1-1; clone_size: many; cdr3_nt: TGTGCCAGCAGCCCGTCAGGAGGGAGGACTGAAGCTTTCTTT; cdr3_aa: CASSPSGGRTEAFF
d_call: .; v_call: TRBV6-1; j_call: TRBJ2-7; clone_size: .; cdr3_nt: TGTGCCAGCAGTGGGGCAGGGCTCTACGAGCAGTACTTC; cdr3_aa: CASSGAGLYEQYF
d_call: TRBD1; v_call: TRBV19; j_call: TRBJ2-7; clone_size: once; cdr3_nt: TGTGCCAGCCGACAGGGTCTTAATCGCTACGAGCAGTACTTC; cdr3_aa: CASRQGLNRYEQYF
d_call: .; v_call: TRBV6-2/TRBV6-3; j_call: TRBJ1-5; clone_size: .; cdr3_nt: TGTGCCAGCAGGGAGGGGAACCGGTATAGCAATCAGCCCCAGCATTTT; cdr3_aa: CASREGNRYSNQPQHF
d_call: .; v_call: TRBV20-1; j_call: TRBJ2-5; clone_size: many; cdr3_nt: TGCAGTGCCAGACTCGGACCCACAGAGACCCAGTACTTC; cdr3_aa: CSARLGPTETQYF
d_call: .; v_call: TRBV12-3/TRBV12-4; j_call: TRBJ2-3; clone_size: .; cdr3_nt: TGTGCCAGCAGTCCCCGTTGGCTGCTTAGCACAGATACGCAGTATTTT; cdr3_aa: CASSPRWLLSTDTQYF
d_call: .; v_call: TRBV9; j_call: TRBJ1-1; clone_size: few; cdr3_nt: TGTGCCAGCAGCCCACAGACACAGAACACTGAAGCTTTCTTT; cdr3_aa: CASSPQTQNTEAFF
d_call: TRBD2; v_call: TRBV20-1; j_call: TRBJ2-7; clone_size: .; cdr3_nt: TGCAGTGCTAGACGGGCTAGCGGGGCCCCCGAGCAGTACTTC; cdr3_aa: CSARRASGAPEQYF
d_call: .; v_call: TRBV9; j_call: TRBJ2-3; clone_size: .; cdr3_nt: TGTGCCAGCAGCGGCGGCCGCACCACAGATACGCAGTATTTT; cdr3_aa: CASSGGRTTDTQYF
d_call: .; v_call: TRBV4-1; j_call: TRBJ1-5; clone_size: .; cdr3_nt: TGCGCCAGCAGCCAAGAAGGAAGAACGGGCAGTCGCAATCAGCCCCAGCATTTT; cdr3_aa: CASSQEGRTGSRNQPQHF
d_call: .; v_call: TRBV6-1; j_call: TRBJ2-5; clone_size: many; cdr3_nt: TGTGCCAGCAGTGATGAGGGAACCGTAGAGACCCAGTACTTC; cdr3_aa: CASSDEGTVETQYF